Listed below are T cell receptor beta chains from one sample, sequenced in a study of cytomegalovirus exposure and HLA in healthy donors. TCRdb's copy holds only in-frame clones and misses some; the assay was immunoSEQ multiplex PCR. The data include more than 85,000 clones; the top ten clones carry just over 5.5%. What was sequenced was PBMCs. These receptors came from a girl under 18 in good health and CMV-seropositive. CDR3s include the opening cysteine and the closing phenylalanine or tryptophan. A D gene is named only where the DNA matches it firmly.

CDR3 protein: CASSQDEDEQFF; CDR3 DNA: TGCGCCAGCAGCCAAGATGAGGATGAGCAGTTCTTC; V gene: TRBV4-3; D gene: .; CDR3 length: 12; J gene: TRBJ2-1
CDR3 protein: CASSLDDGGWADTQYF; CDR3 DNA: TGTGCCAGCAGCTTAGATGACGGGGGATGGGCAGATACGCAGTATTTT; V gene: TRBV7-2; D gene: .; CDR3 length: 16; J gene: TRBJ2-3
CDR3 protein: CSVLDSTRIYGYTF; CDR3 DNA: TGCAGCGTTTTAGATAGCACCCGGATCTATGGCTACACCTTC; V gene: TRBV29-1; D gene: .; CDR3 length: 14; J gene: TRBJ1-2
CDR3 protein: CASFPQRGNYNEQFF; CDR3 DNA: TGTGCCAGCTTTCCCCAACGGGGGAATTACAATGAGCAGTTCTTC; V gene: TRBV2; D gene: .; CDR3 length: 15; J gene: TRBJ2-1
CDR3 protein: CASSYSWSSNQPQHF; CDR3 DNA: TGTGCCAGCAGTTACTCGTGGAGTAGCAATCAGCCCCAGCATTTT; V gene: TRBV9; D gene: .; CDR3 length: 15; J gene: TRBJ1-5
CDR3 protein: CASSLRGADTQYF; CDR3 DNA: TGTGCCAGCAGTCTCAGGGGTGCAGATACGCAGTATTTT; V gene: TRBV11-2; D gene: .; CDR3 length: 13; J gene: TRBJ2-3
CDR3 protein: CASSYRGALNTEAFF; CDR3 DNA: TGTGCCAGCAGTTACCGGGGGGCTCTGAACACTGAAGCTTTCTTT; V gene: TRBV6-5; D gene: .; CDR3 length: 15; J gene: TRBJ1-1
CDR3 protein: CASSLGGQGPKNIQYF; CDR3 DNA: TGTGCCAGCAGCTTAGGGGGGCAGGGGCCCAAAAACATTCAGTACTTC; V gene: TRBV7-2; D gene: .; CDR3 length: 16; J gene: TRBJ2-4
CDR3 protein: CASSRKTGGAFF; CDR3 DNA: TGTGCCAGCAGTCGAAAGACAGGGGGTGCTTTCTTT; V gene: TRBV7-2; D gene: TRBD1; CDR3 length: 12; J gene: TRBJ1-1
CDR3 protein: CASRHSGGSENIQYF; CDR3 DNA: TGTGCCAGTAGGCATAGCGGGGGGTCGGAGAACATTCAGTACTTC; V gene: TRBV19; D gene: TRBD2; CDR3 length: 15; J gene: TRBJ2-4
CDR3 protein: CSVEVGGGGNYNEQFF; CDR3 DNA: TGCAGCGTTGAGGTTGGTGGCGGGGGGAATTACAATGAGCAGTTCTTC; V gene: TRBV29-1; D gene: TRBD2; CDR3 length: 16; J gene: TRBJ2-1
CDR3 protein: CASSPGQVRTGELFF; CDR3 DNA: TGTGCCAGCAGTCCCGGACAGGTCAGAACCGGGGAGCTGTTTTTT; V gene: TRBV7-6; D gene: TRBD1; CDR3 length: 15; J gene: TRBJ2-2
CDR3 protein: CASSTTENTEAFF; CDR3 DNA: TGTGCCAGCAGCACGACAGAGAACACTGAAGCTTTCTTT; V gene: TRBV7-3; D gene: .; CDR3 length: 13; J gene: TRBJ1-1
CDR3 protein: CAISPGTGYVNTEAFF; CDR3 DNA: TGTGCCATCAGCCCCGGGACAGGGTACGTGAACACTGAAGCTTTCTTT; V gene: TRBV10-3; D gene: TRBD1; CDR3 length: 16; J gene: TRBJ1-1
CDR3 protein: CASSVDRSNTEAFF; CDR3 DNA: TGCGCCAGCAGCGTAGACAGATCGAACACTGAAGCTTTCTTT; V gene: TRBV5-1; D gene: .; CDR3 length: 14; J gene: TRBJ1-1
CDR3 protein: CASSSGTKYNYGYTF; CDR3 DNA: TGTGCCAGCAGTTCGGGGACAAAATATAACTATGGCTACACCTTC; V gene: TRBV6-9; D gene: .; CDR3 length: 15; J gene: TRBJ1-2
CDR3 protein: CASRTGGANQPQHF; CDR3 DNA: TGTGCCAGTAGGACAGGGGGTGCCAATCAGCCCCAGCATTTT; V gene: TRBV19; D gene: TRBD1; CDR3 length: 14; J gene: TRBJ1-5
CDR3 protein: CASSLVAGDTEAFF; CDR3 DNA: TGTGCCAGCAGCTTAGTTGCAGGGGACACTGAAGCTTTCTTT; V gene: TRBV11-2; D gene: .; CDR3 length: 14; J gene: TRBJ1-1
CDR3 protein: CASSLLYGTGGENQYF; CDR3 DNA: TGCGCCAGCAGCCTCTTATACGGGACAGGTGGAGAGAACCAGTACTTC; V gene: TRBV4-3; D gene: TRBD1; CDR3 length: 16; J gene: TRBJ2-5
CDR3 protein: CASSGMGLSQETQYF; CDR3 DNA: TGTGCCAGCAGTGGGATGGGACTGTCTCAAGAGACCCAGTACTTC; V gene: TRBV6-1; D gene: .; CDR3 length: 15; J gene: TRBJ2-5
CDR3 protein: CASVRGQAGQPQHF; CDR3 DNA: TGTGCCAGCGTCCGAGGACAGGCCGGGCAGCCCCAGCATTTT; V gene: TRBV19; D gene: TRBD1; CDR3 length: 14; J gene: TRBJ1-5
CDR3 protein: CASSVDGNSYGYTF; CDR3 DNA: TGTGCCAGCAGCGTAGACGGGAATAGCTATGGCTACACCTTC; V gene: TRBV9; D gene: .; CDR3 length: 14; J gene: TRBJ1-2
CDR3 protein: CATTGGYGNYGYTF; CDR3 DNA: TGTGCCACTACTGGGGGGTACGGGAACTATGGCTACACCTTC; V gene: TRBV19; D gene: .; CDR3 length: 14; J gene: TRBJ1-2
CDR3 protein: CASHGGLNTEAFF; CDR3 DNA: TGTGCCAGCCACGGGGGGCTTAACACTGAAGCTTTCTTT; V gene: TRBV27; D gene: .; CDR3 length: 13; J gene: TRBJ1-1
CDR3 protein: CASSPPGEKLFF; CDR3 DNA: TGTGCCAGCAGCCCGCCGGGGGAAAAACTGTTTTTT; V gene: TRBV4-2; D gene: .; CDR3 length: 12; J gene: TRBJ1-4
CDR3 protein: CASSQEWTGPSEQYF; CDR3 DNA: TGCGCCAGCAGCCAAGAATGGACAGGGCCCTCGGAGCAGTACTTC; V gene: TRBV4-3; D gene: TRBD1; CDR3 length: 15; J gene: TRBJ2-7
CDR3 protein: CVLSTGTGSGYTF; CDR3 DNA: TGTGTGCTATCTACCGGGACAGGAAGTGGCTACACCTTC; V gene: TRBV30; D gene: TRBD1; CDR3 length: 13; J gene: TRBJ1-2
CDR3 protein: CASGPTGTGTNTGELFF; CDR3 DNA: TGTGCTAGTGGACCGACCGGGACAGGGACGAACACCGGGGAGCTGTTTTTT; V gene: TRBV12-5; D gene: TRBD1; CDR3 length: 17; J gene: TRBJ2-2
CDR3 protein: CASSHGTSDENEQFF; CDR3 DNA: TGCGCCAGCAGCCACGGGACTTCCGACGAAAATGAGCAGTTCTTC; V gene: TRBV4-3; D gene: .; CDR3 length: 15; J gene: TRBJ2-1
CDR3 protein: CASSSGLAGHTGELFF; CDR3 DNA: TGCGCCAGCAGCTCGGGACTAGCGGGGCACACCGGGGAGCTGTTTTTT; V gene: TRBV5-1; D gene: TRBD2; CDR3 length: 16; J gene: TRBJ2-2
CDR3 protein: CASSFTDTEAFF; CDR3 DNA: TGTGCCAGCAGCTTCACGGACACTGAAGCTTTCTTT; V gene: TRBV7-2; D gene: .; CDR3 length: 12; J gene: TRBJ1-1
CDR3 protein: CSVDRGAGWGYTF; CDR3 DNA: TGCAGCGTTGATCGGGGGGCTGGGTGGGGCTACACCTTC; V gene: TRBV29-1; D gene: .; CDR3 length: 13; J gene: TRBJ1-2
CDR3 protein: CASSLTTGLYSGNTIYF; CDR3 DNA: TGTGCCAGCAGCTTAACAACAGGCCTCTACTCTGGAAACACCATATATTTT; V gene: TRBV5-4; D gene: .; CDR3 length: 17; J gene: TRBJ1-3
CDR3 protein: CASVPGGPVSTDTQYF; CDR3 DNA: TGTGCCAGCGTACCCGGGGGGCCGGTGAGCACAGATACGCAGTATTTT; V gene: TRBV18; D gene: .; CDR3 length: 16; J gene: TRBJ2-3
CDR3 protein: CASSRREGQETQYF; CDR3 DNA: TGCGCCAGCAGCCGGCGGGAGGGACAAGAGACCCAGTACTTC; V gene: TRBV4-1; D gene: TRBD2; CDR3 length: 14; J gene: TRBJ2-5
CDR3 protein: CASSPGGSSYNEQFF; CDR3 DNA: TGTGCCAGCAGCCCAGGGGGGAGCTCCTACAATGAGCAGTTCTTC; V gene: TRBV9; D gene: .; CDR3 length: 15; J gene: TRBJ2-1
CDR3 protein: CASKVGQLNTEAFF; CDR3 DNA: TGTGCCAGCAAGGTGGGACAGCTGAACACTGAAGCTTTCTTT; V gene: TRBV5-4; D gene: TRBD1; CDR3 length: 14; J gene: TRBJ1-1
CDR3 protein: CASSQTSGGTDTQYF; CDR3 DNA: TGTGCCAGCAGCCAAACTAGCGGGGGCACAGATACGCAGTATTTT; V gene: TRBV4-2; D gene: TRBD2; CDR3 length: 15; J gene: TRBJ2-3
CDR3 protein: CAHGQGAEETQYF; CDR3 DNA: TGTGCCCACGGACAGGGGGCGGAGGAGACCCAGTACTTC; V gene: TRBV30; D gene: TRBD1; CDR3 length: 13; J gene: TRBJ2-5
CDR3 protein: CASSPQGALHYEQYF; CDR3 DNA: TGTGCCAGCAGTCCTCAGGGGGCACTTCACTACGAGCAGTACTTC; V gene: TRBV6-1; D gene: TRBD1; CDR3 length: 15; J gene: TRBJ2-7
CDR3 protein: CASQKGLERDEQFF; CDR3 DNA: TGCGCCAGCCAGAAGGGACTAGAACGCGATGAGCAGTTCTTC; V gene: TRBV4-3; D gene: TRBD2; CDR3 length: 14; J gene: TRBJ2-1
CDR3 protein: CASSGRGPYNEQFF; CDR3 DNA: TGTGCCAGCAGTGGGCGGGGTCCTTACAATGAGCAGTTCTTC; V gene: TRBV6-1; D gene: .; CDR3 length: 14; J gene: TRBJ2-1
CDR3 protein: CASSLDQTSTDTQYF; CDR3 DNA: TGTGCCAGCAGCTTGGATCAGACTAGCACAGATACGCAGTATTTT; V gene: TRBV5-6; D gene: .; CDR3 length: 15; J gene: TRBJ2-3
CDR3 protein: CASRSGFLGTGELFF; CDR3 DNA: TGCGCCAGCAGATCGGGATTTCTGGGGACCGGGGAGCTGTTTTTT; V gene: TRBV4-1; D gene: .; CDR3 length: 15; J gene: TRBJ2-2
CDR3 protein: CASSLAGTEAFF; CDR3 DNA: TGTGCCAGCTCCCTAGCAGGTACTGAAGCTTTCTTT; V gene: TRBV18; D gene: .; CDR3 length: 12; J gene: TRBJ1-1
CDR3 protein: CATRPPGGGYTF; CDR3 DNA: TGTGCCACCCGCCCCCCAGGGGGTGGCTACACCTTC; V gene: TRBV28; D gene: TRBD1; CDR3 length: 12; J gene: TRBJ1-2
CDR3 protein: CASSWGQGNEQFF; CDR3 DNA: TGTGCCAGCAGCTGGGGACAGGGAAACGAGCAGTTCTTC; V gene: TRBV11-2; D gene: TRBD1; CDR3 length: 13; J gene: TRBJ2-1
CDR3 protein: CASSYGQGKAETQYF; CDR3 DNA: TGCGCCAGCAGCTATGGACAGGGCAAGGCAGAGACCCAGTACTTC; V gene: TRBV5-1; D gene: TRBD1; CDR3 length: 15; J gene: TRBJ2-5
CDR3 protein: CASGLRDSYTGELFF; CDR3 DNA: TGTGCTAGTGGTTTACGGGACAGCTACACCGGGGAGCTGTTTTTT; V gene: TRBV12-5; D gene: TRBD1; CDR3 length: 15; J gene: TRBJ2-2
CDR3 protein: CASGLVQSPLHF; CDR3 DNA: TGTGCTAGTGGTTTGGTACAGTCACCCCTCCACTTT; V gene: TRBV12-5; D gene: .; CDR3 length: 12; J gene: TRBJ1-6